This T cell receptor (beta chain) stems from a study of monozygotic twins with inflammatory bowel disease. Each of the TCR libraries took 3,000 to 4,000 ng of total RNA. TCRdb derives one entry per CDR3 protein from the 5' RACE reads, leaving out DNA. The sample totals 110,000 to 150,000 distinct CDR3 sequences. Findings and caveats of the study: IBD patients displayed reduced TCRbeta diversity (inverse Simpson) when set against healthy co-twins.

A remark on this clonotype: Antigen: not known.

Germline V lookup: CDR1 SQVTM, CDR2 ANQGSEA. The CDR3 contains 13 residues. V usage is TRBV29-1 and J usage is TRBJ1-1; TCRdb's assignment of TRBD1 cannot be checked, as there is no DNA. This sequence was found in a human donor with ulcerative colitis or Crohn's disease, or a healthy co-twin of an affected twin (not recorded which). Sequenced input: blood. The CDR3 here is CSVAGTMNTEAFF.